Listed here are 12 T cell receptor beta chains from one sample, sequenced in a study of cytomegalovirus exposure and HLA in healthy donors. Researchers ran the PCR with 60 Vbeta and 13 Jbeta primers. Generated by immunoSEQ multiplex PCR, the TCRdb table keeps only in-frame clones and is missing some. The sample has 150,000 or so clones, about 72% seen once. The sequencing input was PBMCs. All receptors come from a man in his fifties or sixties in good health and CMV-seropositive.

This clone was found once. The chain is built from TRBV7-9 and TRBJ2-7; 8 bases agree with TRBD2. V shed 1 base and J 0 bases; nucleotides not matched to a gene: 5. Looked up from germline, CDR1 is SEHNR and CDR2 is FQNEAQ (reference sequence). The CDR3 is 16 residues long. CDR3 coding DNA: TGTGCCAGCAGCTTAGGCGGGGGGATGAGCTCCTACGAGCAGTACTTC. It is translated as CASSLGGGMSSYEQYF.

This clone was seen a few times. The chain's CDR3 is CASSLRGRNTGELFF. The CDR3 DNA follows: TGTGCCAGCAGCTTAAGGGGCAGGAACACCGGGGAGCTGTTTTTT. The chain recombines TRBV7-2 with TRBJ2-2, with a weak D call TRBD1 (5 bases). V lost 2 bases, J lost 1 base, and 8 bases lay in between. CDR1 and CDR2 from the germline V gene are SGHTA and FQGNSA. The CDR3 length is 15 residues. Full variable domain (missing parts from reference TRBV7-2 and TRBJ2-2): GAGVSQSPSNKVTEKGKDVELRCDPISGHTALYWYRQSLGQGLEFLIYFQGNSAPDKSGLPSDRFSAERTGGSVSTLTIQRTQQEDSAVYLCASSLRGRNTGELFFGEGSRLTVL.

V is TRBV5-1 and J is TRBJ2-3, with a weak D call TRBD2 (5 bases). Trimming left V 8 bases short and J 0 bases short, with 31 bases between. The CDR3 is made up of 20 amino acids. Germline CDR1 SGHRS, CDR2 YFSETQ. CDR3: CASHDWAVRAGEPSTDTQYF. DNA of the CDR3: TGCGCCAGTCATGATTGGGCGGTGCGCGCGGGTGAGCCTAGCACAGATACGCAGTATTTT.

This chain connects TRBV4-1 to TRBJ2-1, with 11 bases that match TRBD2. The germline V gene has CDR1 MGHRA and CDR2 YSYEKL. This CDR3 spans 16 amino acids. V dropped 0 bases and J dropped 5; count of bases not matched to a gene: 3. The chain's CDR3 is CASSQEIAGGDNEQFF. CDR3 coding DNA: TGCGCCAGCAGCCAAGAGATAGCGGGGGGGGACAATGAGCAGTTCTTC.

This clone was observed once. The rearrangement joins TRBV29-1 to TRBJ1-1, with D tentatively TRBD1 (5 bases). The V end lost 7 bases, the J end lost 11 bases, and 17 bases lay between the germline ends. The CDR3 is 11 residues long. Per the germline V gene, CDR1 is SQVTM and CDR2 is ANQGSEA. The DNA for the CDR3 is TGCAGCGCCGCCCGGGGGATAACGGCTTTCTTT. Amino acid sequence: CSAARGITAFF.

In nucleotides, the CDR3 is TGCGCCAGCAGCCAAGAAGCCAGCGGGGCCTACAATGAGCAGTTCTTC. It codes for CASSQEASGAYNEQFF. The chain combines TRBV4-3 with TRBJ2-1, with 7 bases identical to TRBD2. Trimming cost V 0 bases and J 2 bases; bases outside gene matches: 4. Germline V gene data show CDR1 as LGHNA and CDR2 as YSLEER. The CDR3 is 16 amino acids.

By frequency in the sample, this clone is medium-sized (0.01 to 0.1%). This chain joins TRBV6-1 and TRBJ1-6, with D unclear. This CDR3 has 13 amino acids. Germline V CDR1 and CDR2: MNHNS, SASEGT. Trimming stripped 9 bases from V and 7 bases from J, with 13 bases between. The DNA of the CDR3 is TGTGCCAGTTTAACGACGGAGAATTCACCCCTCCACTTT. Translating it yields CASLTTENSPLHF.

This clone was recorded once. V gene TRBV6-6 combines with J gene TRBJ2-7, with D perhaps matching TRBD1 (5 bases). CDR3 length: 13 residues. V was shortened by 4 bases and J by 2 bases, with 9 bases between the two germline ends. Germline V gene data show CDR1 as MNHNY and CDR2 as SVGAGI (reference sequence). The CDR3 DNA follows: TGTGCCAGCAGTTTTGTGGGGCCCTACGAGCAGTACTTC. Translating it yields CASSFVGPYEQYF.

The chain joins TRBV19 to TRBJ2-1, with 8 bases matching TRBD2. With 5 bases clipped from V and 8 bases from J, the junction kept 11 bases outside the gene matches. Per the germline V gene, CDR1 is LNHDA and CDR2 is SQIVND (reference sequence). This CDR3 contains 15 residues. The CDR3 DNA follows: TGTGCCAGTAGTCCCTCTACCGGGGGGGCATATGAGCAGTTCTTC. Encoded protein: CASSPSTGGAYEQFF.

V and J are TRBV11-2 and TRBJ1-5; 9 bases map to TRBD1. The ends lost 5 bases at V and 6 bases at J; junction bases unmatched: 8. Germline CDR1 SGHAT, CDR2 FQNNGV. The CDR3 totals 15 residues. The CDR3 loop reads CASSPTGQGIQPQHF. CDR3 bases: TGTGCCAGCAGCCCTACCGGACAGGGGATTCAGCCCCAGCATTTT.

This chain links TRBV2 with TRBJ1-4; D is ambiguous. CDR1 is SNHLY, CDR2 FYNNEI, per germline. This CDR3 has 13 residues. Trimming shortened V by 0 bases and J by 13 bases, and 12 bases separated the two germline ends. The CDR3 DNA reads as TGTGCCAGCAGTGAAGCGGAGGGAAGAGGACTGTTTTTT. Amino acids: CASSEAEGRGLFF.

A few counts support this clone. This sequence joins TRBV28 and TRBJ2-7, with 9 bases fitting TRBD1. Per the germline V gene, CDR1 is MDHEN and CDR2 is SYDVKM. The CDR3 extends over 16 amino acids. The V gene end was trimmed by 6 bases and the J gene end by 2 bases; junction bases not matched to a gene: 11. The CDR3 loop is CASRGTGGVGAYEQYF. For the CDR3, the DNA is TGTGCCAGCAGGGGCACAGGGGGCGTGGGCGCCTACGAGCAGTACTTC.